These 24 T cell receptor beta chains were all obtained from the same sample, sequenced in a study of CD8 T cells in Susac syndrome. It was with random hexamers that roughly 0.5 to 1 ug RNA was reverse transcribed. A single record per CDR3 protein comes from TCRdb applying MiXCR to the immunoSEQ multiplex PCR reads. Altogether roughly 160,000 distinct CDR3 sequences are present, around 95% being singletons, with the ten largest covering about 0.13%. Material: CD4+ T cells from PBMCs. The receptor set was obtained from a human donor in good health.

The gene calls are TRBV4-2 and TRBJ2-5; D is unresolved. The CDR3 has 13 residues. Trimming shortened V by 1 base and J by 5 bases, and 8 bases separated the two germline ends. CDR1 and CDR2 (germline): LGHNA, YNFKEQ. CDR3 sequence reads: CASSQGKLETQYF. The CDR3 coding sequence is TGTGCCAGCAGCCAAGGCAAGTTGGAGACCCAGTACTTC.

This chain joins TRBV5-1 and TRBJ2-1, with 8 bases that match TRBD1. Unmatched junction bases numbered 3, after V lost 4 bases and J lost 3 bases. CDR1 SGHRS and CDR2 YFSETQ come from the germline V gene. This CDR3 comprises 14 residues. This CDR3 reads CASSRGQDYNEQFF. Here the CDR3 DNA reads TGCGCCAGCAGCCGGGGACAGGACTACAATGAGCAGTTCTTC.

The DNA for the CDR3 is TGTGCCAGCACCCGGACAGGGATGAACACTGAAGCTTTCTTT. Its translation: CASTRTGMNTEAFF. J is TRBJ1-1 and V is TRBV12-3 or TRBV12-4; 8 nucleotides align to TRBD1. The length of the CDR3 is 14 residues. The trim removed 7 bases at V and 0 bases at J, leaving 4 bases unmatched.

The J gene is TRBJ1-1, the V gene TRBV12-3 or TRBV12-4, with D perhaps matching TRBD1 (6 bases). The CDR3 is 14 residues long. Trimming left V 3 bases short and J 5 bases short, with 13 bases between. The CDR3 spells CASSLRAGVTEAFF. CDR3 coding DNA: TGTGCCAGCAGTTTGAGGGCAGGGGTAACTGAAGCTTTCTTT.

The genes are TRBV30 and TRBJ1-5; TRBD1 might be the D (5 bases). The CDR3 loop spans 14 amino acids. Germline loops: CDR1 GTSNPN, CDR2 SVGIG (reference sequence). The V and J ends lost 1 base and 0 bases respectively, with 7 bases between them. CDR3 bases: TGTGCCTGGAGTGGGGGGACTAGCAATCAGCCCCAGCATTTT. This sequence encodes CAWSGGTSNQPQHF.

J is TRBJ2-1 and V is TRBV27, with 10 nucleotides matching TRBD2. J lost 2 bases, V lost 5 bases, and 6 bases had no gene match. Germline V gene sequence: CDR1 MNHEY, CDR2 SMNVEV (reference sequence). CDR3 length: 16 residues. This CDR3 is CASSHGLAVPYNEQFF. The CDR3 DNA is TGTGCCAGCAGTCACGGACTAGCGGTCCCCTACAATGAGCAGTTCTTC.

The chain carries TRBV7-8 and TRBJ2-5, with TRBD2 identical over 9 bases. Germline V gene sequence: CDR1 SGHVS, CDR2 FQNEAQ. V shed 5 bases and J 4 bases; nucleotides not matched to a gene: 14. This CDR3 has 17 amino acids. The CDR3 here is CASSPRAAGGPVETQYF. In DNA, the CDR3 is TGTGCCAGCAGCCCCCGCGCGGCGGGGGGGCCCGTAGAGACCCAGTACTTC.

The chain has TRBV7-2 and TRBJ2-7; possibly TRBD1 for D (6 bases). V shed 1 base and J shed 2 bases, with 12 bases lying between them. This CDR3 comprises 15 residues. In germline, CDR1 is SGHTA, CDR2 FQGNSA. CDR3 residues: CASSLEAGAPYEQYF. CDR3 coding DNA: TGTGCCAGCAGCTTAGAGGCAGGGGCCCCCTACGAGCAGTACTTC.

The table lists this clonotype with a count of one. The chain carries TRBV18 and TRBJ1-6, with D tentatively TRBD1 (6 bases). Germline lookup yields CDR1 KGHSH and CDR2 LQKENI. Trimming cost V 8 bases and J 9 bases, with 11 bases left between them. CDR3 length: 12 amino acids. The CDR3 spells CASEGEASPLHF. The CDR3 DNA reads TGTGCCAGCGAGGGGGAGGCTTCACCCCTCCACTTT.

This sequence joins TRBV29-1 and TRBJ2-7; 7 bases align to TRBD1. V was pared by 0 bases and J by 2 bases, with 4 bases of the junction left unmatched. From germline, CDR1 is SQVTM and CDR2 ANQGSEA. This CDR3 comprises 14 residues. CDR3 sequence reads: CSVEEGDRPYEQYF. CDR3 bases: TGCAGCGTTGAAGAAGGGGACAGACCCTACGAGCAGTACTTC.

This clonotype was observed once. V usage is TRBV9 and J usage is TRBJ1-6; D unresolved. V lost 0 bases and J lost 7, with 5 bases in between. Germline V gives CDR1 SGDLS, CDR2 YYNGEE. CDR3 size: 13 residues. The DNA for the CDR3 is TGTGCCAGCAGCGTAGTGGAGAATTCACCCCTCCACTTT. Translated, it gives CASSVVENSPLHF.

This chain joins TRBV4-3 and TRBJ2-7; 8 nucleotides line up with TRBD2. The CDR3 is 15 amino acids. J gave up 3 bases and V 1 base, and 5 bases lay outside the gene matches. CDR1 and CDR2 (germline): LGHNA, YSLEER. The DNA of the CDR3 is TGCGCCAGCAGCCAAGGAGCGGGGGTGGTCTACGAGCAGTACTTC. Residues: CASSQGAGVVYEQYF.

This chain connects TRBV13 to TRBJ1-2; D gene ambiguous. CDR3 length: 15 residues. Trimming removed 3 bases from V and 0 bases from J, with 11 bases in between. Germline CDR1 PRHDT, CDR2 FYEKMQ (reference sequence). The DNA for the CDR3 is TGTGCCAGCAGCTTGTGGGCCGCAGCTAACTATGGCTACACCTTC. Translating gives CASSLWAAANYGYTF.

The CDR3 nucleotides read TGCAGTGCGACCCCTGACTACGGAGCTTTCTTT. Its translation: CSATPDYGAFF. The chain joins TRBV20-1 to TRBJ1-1; D call uncertain. Germline CDR1 DFQATT, CDR2 SNEGSKA (reference sequence). V was shortened by 6 bases and J by 10 bases, with 15 bases between the two germline ends. The CDR3 runs to 11 residues.

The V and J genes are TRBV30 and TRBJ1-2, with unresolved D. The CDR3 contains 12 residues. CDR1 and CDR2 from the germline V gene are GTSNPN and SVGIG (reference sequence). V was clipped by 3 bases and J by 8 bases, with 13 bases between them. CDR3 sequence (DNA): TGTGCCTGGAGCCCCGAAGGGCGCGGCTACACCTTC. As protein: CAWSPEGRGYTF.

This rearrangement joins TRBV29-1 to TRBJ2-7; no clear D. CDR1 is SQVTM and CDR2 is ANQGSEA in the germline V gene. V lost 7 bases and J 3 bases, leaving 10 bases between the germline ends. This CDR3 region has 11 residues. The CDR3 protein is CSARVLYEQYF. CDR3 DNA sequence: TGCAGCGCAAGGGTACTCTACGAGCAGTACTTC.

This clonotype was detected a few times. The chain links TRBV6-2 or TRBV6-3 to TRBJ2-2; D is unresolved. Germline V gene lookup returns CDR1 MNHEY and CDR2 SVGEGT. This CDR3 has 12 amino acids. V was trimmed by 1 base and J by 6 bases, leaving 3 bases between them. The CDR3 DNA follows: TGTGCCAGCAGTTACTGGGCCGGGGAGCTGTTTTTT. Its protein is CASSYWAGELFF.

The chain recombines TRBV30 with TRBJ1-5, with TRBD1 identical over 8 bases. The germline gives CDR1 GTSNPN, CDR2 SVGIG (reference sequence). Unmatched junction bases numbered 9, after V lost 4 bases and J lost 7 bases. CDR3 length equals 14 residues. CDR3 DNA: TGTGCCTGGACCCGACAGGGGATTAGGCAGCCCCAGCATTTT. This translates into CAWTRQGIRQPQHF.

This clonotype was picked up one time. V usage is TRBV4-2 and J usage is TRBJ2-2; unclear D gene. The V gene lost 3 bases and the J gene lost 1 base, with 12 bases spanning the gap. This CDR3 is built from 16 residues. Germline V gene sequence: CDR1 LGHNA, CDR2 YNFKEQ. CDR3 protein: CASSQDGSMNTGELFF. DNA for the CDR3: TGTGCCAGCAGCCAGGACGGGTCTATGAACACCGGGGAGCTGTTTTTT.

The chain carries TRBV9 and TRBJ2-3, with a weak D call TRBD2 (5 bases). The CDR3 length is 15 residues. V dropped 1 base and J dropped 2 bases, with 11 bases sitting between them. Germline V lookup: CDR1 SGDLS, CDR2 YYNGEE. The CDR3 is CASSVREGSTDTQYF. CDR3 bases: TGTGCCAGCAGCGTACGAGAGGGTTCCACAGATACGCAGTATTTT.

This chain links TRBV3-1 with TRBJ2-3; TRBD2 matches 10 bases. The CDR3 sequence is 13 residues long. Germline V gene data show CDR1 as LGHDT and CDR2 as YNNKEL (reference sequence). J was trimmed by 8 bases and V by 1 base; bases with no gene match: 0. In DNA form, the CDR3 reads TGTGCCAGCAGCCAAGGACTAGCGGGTACGCAGTATTTT. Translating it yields CASSQGLAGTQYF.

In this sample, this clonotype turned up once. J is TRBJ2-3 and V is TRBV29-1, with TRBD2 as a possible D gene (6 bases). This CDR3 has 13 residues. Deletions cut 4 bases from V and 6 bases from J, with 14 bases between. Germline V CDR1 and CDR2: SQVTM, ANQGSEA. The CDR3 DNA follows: TGCAGCGTTGTGCGGGGTGCGTTGGATACGCAGTATTTT. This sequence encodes CSVVRGALDTQYF.

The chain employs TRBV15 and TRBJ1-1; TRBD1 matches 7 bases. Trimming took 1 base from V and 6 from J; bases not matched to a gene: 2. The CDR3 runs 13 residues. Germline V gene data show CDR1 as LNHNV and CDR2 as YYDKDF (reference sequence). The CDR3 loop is CATSRGDSAEAFF. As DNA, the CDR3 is TGTGCCACCAGCAGAGGGGACAGCGCTGAAGCTTTCTTT.

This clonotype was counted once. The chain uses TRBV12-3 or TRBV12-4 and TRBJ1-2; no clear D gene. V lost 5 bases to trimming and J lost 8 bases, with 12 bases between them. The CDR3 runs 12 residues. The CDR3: CASSPTRIGYTF. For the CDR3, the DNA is TGTGCCAGCAGTCCGACACGGATCGGCTACACCTTC.